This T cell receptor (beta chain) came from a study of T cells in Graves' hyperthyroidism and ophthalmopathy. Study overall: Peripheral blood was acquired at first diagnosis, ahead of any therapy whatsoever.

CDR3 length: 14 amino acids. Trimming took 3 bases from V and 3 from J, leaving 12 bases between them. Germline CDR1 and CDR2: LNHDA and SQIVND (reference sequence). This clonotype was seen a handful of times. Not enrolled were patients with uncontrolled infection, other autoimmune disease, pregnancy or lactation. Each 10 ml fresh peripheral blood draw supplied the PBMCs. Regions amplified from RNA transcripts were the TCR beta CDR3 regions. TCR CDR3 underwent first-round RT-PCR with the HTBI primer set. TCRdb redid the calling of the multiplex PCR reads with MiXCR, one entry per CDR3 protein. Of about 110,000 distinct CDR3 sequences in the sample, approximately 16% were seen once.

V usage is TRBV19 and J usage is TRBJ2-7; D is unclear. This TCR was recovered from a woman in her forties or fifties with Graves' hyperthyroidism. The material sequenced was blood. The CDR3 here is CASSMSGNNYEQYF. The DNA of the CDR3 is TGTGCCAGTAGTATGTCTGGAAATAACTACGAGCAGTACTTC.